The 24 T cell receptor beta chains given below trace back to one sample, sequenced in a study of CD8+CD57+ T cells in acquired aplastic anemia. Genomic DNA, the template, was used for profiling of the TCR beta VDJ and CDR3. TCRdb ran MiXCR on the reads and lists one entry per CDR3 protein. Among about 180,000 distinct CDR3 sequences listed, under 50% were seen once. Individuals selected for sequencing had exhibited CD8+CD57+ cell expansion on flow cytometry. Specimen: sorted CD4+, CD8+, or CD8+CD57+ T cells (not recorded which) from PBMCs. These receptors all stem from a human donor with aplastic anemia.

CDR3 amino acids: CAITKDVSGTEAFF. The CDR3 coding sequence is TGTGCCATCACCAAGGACGTTTCGGGCACTGAAGCTTTCTTT. The rearrangement joins TRBV10-3 to TRBJ1-1; the D is unclear. Trimming stripped 7 bases from V and 4 bases from J, with 16 bases between. This CDR3 is built from 14 residues. Per the germline V gene, CDR1 is ENHRY and CDR2 is SYGVKD.

This clonotype was counted once. The conserved closing phenylalanine or tryptophan is absent in this CDR3, likely reflecting a read error. The V call is TRBV19, the J call TRBJ1-2; D ambiguous. The CDR3 is 9 residues long. Germline V CDR1 and CDR2: LNHDA, SQIVND (reference sequence). The ends were cut back, 10 bases at V and 4 bases at J, with 4 bases in the middle. CDR3 in amino acids: CATPYGYTS. The CDR3 nucleotides are TGTGCCACACCCTATGGCTACACCTCC.

The J gene is TRBJ1-1, the V gene TRBV25-1; D is perhaps TRBD1 (5 bases). The CDR3 length is 15 residues. The V gene lost 1 base and the J gene lost 2 bases, with 11 bases spanning the gap. Germline V gene data show CDR1 as MGHDK and CDR2 as SYGVNS. Here the CDR3 DNA reads TGTGCCAGCAGTGAATTTGGGGGGGTTAACACTGAAGCTTTCTTT. Amino acid sequence: CASSEFGGVNTEAFF.

The table lists this clonotype with many counts. The chain links TRBV25-1 to TRBJ1-1, with 7 bases lining up with TRBD1. Trimming removed 8 bases from V and 1 base from J; junction bases left unmatched: 7. Germline V lookup: CDR1 MGHDK, CDR2 SYGVNS. The CDR3 has 14 amino acids. The CDR3 is CASLPWDRNTEAFF. CDR3 DNA sequence: TGTGCCAGCCTTCCGTGGGACAGGAACACTGAAGCTTTCTTT.

The rearrangement links TRBV24-1 to TRBJ2-3; possible D gene TRBD1, 5 bases. The germline gives CDR1 KGHDR, CDR2 SFDVKD. The CDR3 loop spans 16 amino acids. V lost 3 bases, J lost 0 bases, and 12 bases lay in between. CDR3 nucleotides: TGTGCCACCAGTGATCCCCGCAGGGATAGCACAGATACGCAGTATTTT. Protein product: CATSDPRRDSTDTQYF.

In its sample, this clonotype was seen many times. V gene TRBV5-4 combines with J gene TRBJ1-1; tentatively, D is TRBD1 (5 bases). V shed 0 bases and J shed 8 bases, with 5 bases lying between them. Germline-derived CDR1 and CDR2 are SGHNT and YYREEE (reference sequence). The CDR3 has 11 residues. The CDR3 spells CASSLEGEAFF. CDR3 nucleotide sequence: TGTGCCAGCAGCTTGGAGGGGGAAGCTTTCTTT.

V usage is TRBV25-1 and J usage is TRBJ2-7; TRBD1 agrees at 7 bases. Germline V gene sequence: CDR1 MGHDK, CDR2 SYGVNS. Trimming cost V 1 base and J 1 base; bases outside gene matches: 7. The CDR3 sequence is 16 residues long. The DNA for the CDR3 is TGTGCCAGCAGTGAATTTGGACAGGCCAGGTCCTACGAGCAGTACTTC. Its protein product is CASSEFGQARSYEQYF.

This clonotype has only a few counts. The chain carries TRBV10-3 and TRBJ1-2; 10 positions match TRBD1. Losses at the gene ends were 0 bases for V and 0 bases for J; bases not matched to a gene: 4. Germline CDR1 ENHRY, CDR2 SYGVKD. This CDR3 comprises 17 residues. CDR3 nucleotides: TGTGCCATCAGTGAGTCAAAGGGACAGGGGCCTAACTATGGCTACACCTTC. Its translation is CAISESKGQGPNYGYTF.

Turning to this clonotype: One end of the junction does not line up with germline, which may come from a read error. This chain joins TRBV12-3 or TRBV12-4 and TRBJ1-2; D gene ambiguous. The CDR3 is made up of 13 amino acids. This CDR3 is CASSLADTYGYAF. The CDR3 region has the DNA TGTGCCAGCAGTTTGGCAGATACGTATGGCTACGCCTTC.

In this sample, this clonotype turned up many times. Written as DNA, the CDR3 is TGCAGTGCTAGGGCAGGGCACTACGAGCAGTACTTC. Translation gives CSARAGHYEQYF. V gene TRBV20-1 combines with J gene TRBJ2-7, with a tentative D call TRBD1 (5 bases). There are 12 residues in the CDR3. The V end lost 3 bases, the J end lost 3 bases, and 9 bases lay between the germline ends. The V gene's germline CDR1 is DFQATT and CDR2 SNEGSKA (reference sequence).

This clonotype came up once. Relative to the germline gene, one junction end is altered; a read error may explain this. The J gene is TRBJ2-7, the V gene TRBV10-3; 9 bases are a match to TRBD2. Germline loops: CDR1 ENHRY, CDR2 SYGVKD. The CDR3 contains 13 residues. The DNA of the CDR3 is TGTGCCATCAGTGGGCGGGAGGGCTACGAGCAGCACTTC. Protein sequence: CAISGREGYEQHF.

This clonotype was seen just once. Given a much more abundant clone one base away, this may be a read error. The rearrangement links TRBV7-2 to TRBJ2-1, with 9 bases aligning to TRBD1. CDR1 SGHTA and CDR2 FQGNSA come from the germline V gene. The CDR3 covers 12 residues. CDR3 in DNA: TGTGCCAGCAGTCCGGACAGGGGTGAGCAGGTCTTC. This sequence encodes CASSPDRGEQVF.

The rearrangement links TRBV19 to TRBJ1-4, with 7 bases that match TRBD1. V dropped 9 bases and J dropped 4; count of bases not matched to a gene: 11. The CDR3 has 15 amino acids. CDR1 is LNHDA, CDR2 SQIVND, per germline (reference sequence). This CDR3 reads CASSSQGGINEKLFF. Here the CDR3 DNA reads TGTGCCAGCAGTTCCCAGGGGGGAATTAATGAAAAACTGTTTTTT.

V gene TRBV11-2 combines with J gene TRBJ2-1, with 9 bases fitting TRBD2. The CDR3 loop spans 16 amino acids. V lost 5 bases and J lost 7; bases outside the gene matches: 12. Germline-derived CDR1 and CDR2 are SGHAT and FQNNGV. The CDR3 bases are TGTGCCAGCAGCAATGGGGCTAGCGGGAAATGGAATGAGCAGTTCTTC. This encodes CASSNGASGKWNEQFF.

Ten or more counts support this clonotype. The chain couples TRBV5-1 to TRBJ2-1; 11 positions match TRBD1. V lost 3 bases, J lost 7 bases, and 3 bases stayed unmatched. The CDR3 has 14 residues. Germline V gene data show CDR1 as SGHRS and CDR2 as YFSETQ. The CDR3, as DNA: TGCGCCAGCAGCTGGGGACAGGGGGTGAATGAGCAGTTCTTC. This translates into CASSWGQGVNEQFF.

At least ten counts were recorded for this clonotype. CDR3 region: CASSLDGPGLGGTDTQYF. DNA for the CDR3: TGTGCCAGCAGCTTAGATGGTCCGGGCCTAGGGGGTACAGATACGCAGTATTTT. The rearrangement uses TRBV11-2 and TRBJ2-3; D may be TRBD1 (6 bases). V gave up 0 bases and J gave up 3 bases, with 19 bases separating them. The CDR3 is 18 residues long. Germline V CDR1 and CDR2: SGHAT, FQNNGV.

This clonotype was seen ten or more times. The chain is built from TRBV7-6 and TRBJ1-1; 10 bases match TRBD1. V shed 4 bases and J 5 bases; nucleotides not matched to a gene: 7. Germline values: CDR1 SGHVS, CDR2 FNYEAQ. This CDR3 is built from 15 residues. CDR3 DNA: TGTGCCAGCAGCTCGCCGGGACAGGGGTTAACTGAAGCTTTCTTT. Translation: CASSSPGQGLTEAFF.

This clonotype was picked up one time. The V gene is TRBV7-2, the J gene TRBJ2-3; TRBD2 agrees at 11 bases. The CDR3 runs to 15 residues. The germline gives CDR1 SGHTA, CDR2 FQGNSA. The junction had 6 bases not matched to a gene; V was cut back by 5 bases and J by 5 bases. CDR3 sequence (DNA): TGTGCCAGCAGCCAACTAGCGGGGGATTTAGATACGCAGTATTTT. As protein: CASSQLAGDLDTQYF.

V is TRBV18 and J is TRBJ2-7; D possibly matches TRBD1 or TRBD2 (5 bases each). In germline, CDR1 is KGHSH, CDR2 LQKENI. The CDR3 is 14 amino acids. Trimming removed 4 bases at V and 7 bases at J, with 17 bases between. The CDR3 DNA reads TGTGCCAGCTCACAGGGACGGACCGAGGGGGAGCAGTACTTC. Amino acid sequence: CASSQGRTEGEQYF.

V usage is TRBV20-1 and J usage is TRBJ1-5; TRBD1 might be the D (5 bases). This CDR3 has 15 residues. Per the germline V gene, CDR1 is DFQATT and CDR2 is SNEGSKA (reference sequence). With 6 bases removed from V and 0 bases from J, the gap between germline ends came to 15 bases. The CDR3 region is CSALRGDSSNQPQHF. As DNA, the CDR3 is TGCAGTGCGCTCCGGGGTGACAGTAGCAATCAGCCCCAGCATTTT.

The gene calls are TRBV9 and TRBJ2-2, with TRBD2 matching over 7 bases. Germline V CDR1 and CDR2: SGDLS, YYNGEE. Germline trimming cut 3 bases from V and 7 bases from J; bases unmatched to any gene: 0. The CDR3 runs 12 residues. This CDR3 reads CASSGTSGELFF. In DNA form, the CDR3 reads TGTGCCAGCAGCGGGACTAGCGGGGAGCTGTTTTTT. Variable domain in full (rest from reference TRBV9 and TRBJ2-2): DSGVTQTPKHLITATGQRVTLRCSPRSGDLSVYWYQQSLDQGLQFLIQYYNGEERAKGNILERFSAQQFPDLHSELNLSSLELGDSALYFCASSGTSGELFFGEGSRLTVL.

The chain carries TRBV29-1 and TRBJ1-1; 8 nucleotides line up with TRBD1. This CDR3 region has 12 residues. With V trimmed by 5 bases and J by 4 bases, 3 bases remained unmatched. In germline, CDR1 is SQVTM, CDR2 ANQGSEA. Here the CDR3 DNA reads TGCAGCGTTCGGACAGGGAGCACTGAAGCTTTCTTT. Protein: CSVRTGSTEAFF.

In its sample, this clonotype was seen a few times. V usage is TRBV24-1 and J usage is TRBJ2-1; D not certain. The CDR3 contains 12 residues. Per germline, CDR1 KGHDR and CDR2 SFDVKD. The V end lost 3 bases, the J end lost 9 bases, and 8 bases lay between the germline ends. DNA of the CDR3: TGTGCCACCAGTGATCAGGTGGGTGAGCAGTTCTTC. As protein: CATSDQVGEQFF.

This clonotype was seen a handful of times. J is TRBJ2-1 and V is TRBV19, with D perhaps matching TRBD2 (7 bases). Trimming cost V 6 bases and J 8 bases, with 17 bases left between them. CDR1 is LNHDA, CDR2 SQIVND, per germline (reference sequence). This CDR3 spans 14 amino acids. The CDR3 nucleotides read TGTGCCAGTAGAGGGGGGGCACTACACCATGAGCAGTTCTTC. Amino acids: CASRGGALHHEQFF.